The sequence of this TCR beta chain was determined in a study of blood T cell repertoires in COVID-19. The data were produced by immunoSEQ multiplex PCR, yet TCRdb's version contains in-frame clones alone and is incomplete. The sample lists around 30,000 clones, roughly 73% occurring once. The TCR comes from a woman aged 70-85 years with active or convalescent COVID-19. The sequencing sample was made of peripheral blood.

CDR3 in amino acids: CASSQTTSGSSLDTQYF. DNA for the CDR3: TGCGCCAGCAGCCAAACGACTAGCGGGAGTAGTCTGGATACGCAGTATTTT. The genes are TRBV4-1 and TRBJ2-3, with 12 bases fitting TRBD2. Germline CDR1 is MGHRA and CDR2 is YSYEKL. The trim removed 2 bases at V and 6 bases at J, leaving 9 bases unmatched. The CDR3 covers 17 residues.